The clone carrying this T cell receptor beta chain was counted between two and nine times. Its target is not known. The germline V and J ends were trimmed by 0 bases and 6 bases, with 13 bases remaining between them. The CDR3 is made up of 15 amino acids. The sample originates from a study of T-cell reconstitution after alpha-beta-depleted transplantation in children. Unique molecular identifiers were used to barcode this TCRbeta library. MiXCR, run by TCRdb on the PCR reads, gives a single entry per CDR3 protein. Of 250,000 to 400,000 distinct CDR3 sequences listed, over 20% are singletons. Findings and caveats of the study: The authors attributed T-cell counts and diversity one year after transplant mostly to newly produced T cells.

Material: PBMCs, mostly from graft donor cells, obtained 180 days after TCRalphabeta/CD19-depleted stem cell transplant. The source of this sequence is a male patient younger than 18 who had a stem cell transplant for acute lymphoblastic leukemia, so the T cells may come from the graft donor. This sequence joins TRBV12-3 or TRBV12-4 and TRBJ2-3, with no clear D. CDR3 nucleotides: TGTGCCAGCAGTTTAGCGGACGGATGGGTCGATACGCAGTATTTT. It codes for CASSLADGWVDTQYF.